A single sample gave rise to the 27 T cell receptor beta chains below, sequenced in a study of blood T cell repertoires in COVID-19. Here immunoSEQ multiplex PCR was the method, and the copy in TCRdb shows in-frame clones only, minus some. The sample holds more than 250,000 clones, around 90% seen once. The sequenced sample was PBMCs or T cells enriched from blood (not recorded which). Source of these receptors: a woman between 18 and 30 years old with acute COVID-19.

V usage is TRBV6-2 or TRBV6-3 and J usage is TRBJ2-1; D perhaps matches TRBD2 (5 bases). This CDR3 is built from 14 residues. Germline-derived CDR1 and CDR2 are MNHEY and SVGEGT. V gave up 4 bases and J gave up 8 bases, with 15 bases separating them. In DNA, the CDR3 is TGTGCCAGCAGTTCTGTGGGAGATGTGGATGAGCAGTTCTTC. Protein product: CASSSVGDVDEQFF.

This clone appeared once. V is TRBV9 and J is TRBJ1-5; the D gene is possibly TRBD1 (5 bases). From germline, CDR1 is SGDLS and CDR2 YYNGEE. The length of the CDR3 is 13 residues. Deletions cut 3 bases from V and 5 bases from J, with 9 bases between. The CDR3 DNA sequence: TGTGCCAGCAGCGCACAGGTCGATCAGCCCCAGCATTTT. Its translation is CASSAQVDQPQHF.

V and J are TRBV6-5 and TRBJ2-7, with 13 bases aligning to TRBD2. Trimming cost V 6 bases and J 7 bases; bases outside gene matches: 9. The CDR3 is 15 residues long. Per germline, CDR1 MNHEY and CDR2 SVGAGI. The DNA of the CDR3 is TGTGCCAGCAGCCCAGGACTAGCGGGAGTAAAAGAGCAGTACTTC. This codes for CASSPGLAGVKEQYF.

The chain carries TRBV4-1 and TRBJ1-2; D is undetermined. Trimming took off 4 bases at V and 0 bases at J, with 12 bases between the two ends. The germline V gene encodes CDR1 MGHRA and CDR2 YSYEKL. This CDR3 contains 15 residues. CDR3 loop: CASSRIGKSNYGYTF. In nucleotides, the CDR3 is TGCGCCAGCAGCCGCATCGGGAAGTCTAACTATGGCTACACCTTC.

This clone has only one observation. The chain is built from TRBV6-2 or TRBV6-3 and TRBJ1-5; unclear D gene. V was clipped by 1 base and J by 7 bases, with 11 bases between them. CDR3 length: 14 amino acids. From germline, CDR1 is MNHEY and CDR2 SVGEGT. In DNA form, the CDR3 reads TGTGCCAGCAGTTACTTTGCGGGGAAACAGCCCCAGCATTTT. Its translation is CASSYFAGKQPQHF.

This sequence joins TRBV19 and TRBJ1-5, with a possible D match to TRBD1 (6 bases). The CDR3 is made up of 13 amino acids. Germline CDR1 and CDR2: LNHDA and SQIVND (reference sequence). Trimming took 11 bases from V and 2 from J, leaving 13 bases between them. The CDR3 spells CAVRGPGNQPQHF. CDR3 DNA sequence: TGTGCCGTCAGGGGCCCGGGCAATCAGCCCCAGCATTTT.

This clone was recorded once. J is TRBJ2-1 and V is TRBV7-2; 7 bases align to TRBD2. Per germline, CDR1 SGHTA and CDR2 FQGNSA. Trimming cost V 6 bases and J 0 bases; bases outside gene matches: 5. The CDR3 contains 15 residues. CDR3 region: CASRIAGSSYNEQFF. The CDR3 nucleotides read TGTGCCAGCAGGATAGCGGGTAGCTCCTACAATGAGCAGTTCTTC. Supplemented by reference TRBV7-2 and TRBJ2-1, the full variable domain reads GAGVSQSPSNKVTEKGKDVELRCDPISGHTALYWYRQSLGQGLEFLIYFQGNSAPDKSGLPSDRFSAERTGGSVSTLTIQRTQQEDSAVYLCASRIAGSSYNEQFFGPGTRLTVL.

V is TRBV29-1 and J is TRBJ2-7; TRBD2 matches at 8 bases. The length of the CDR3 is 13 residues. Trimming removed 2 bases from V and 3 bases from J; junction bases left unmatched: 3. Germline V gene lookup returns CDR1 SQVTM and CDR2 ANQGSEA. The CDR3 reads CSVETLAGYEQYF. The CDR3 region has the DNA TGCAGCGTTGAAACGCTAGCGGGCTACGAGCAGTACTTC.

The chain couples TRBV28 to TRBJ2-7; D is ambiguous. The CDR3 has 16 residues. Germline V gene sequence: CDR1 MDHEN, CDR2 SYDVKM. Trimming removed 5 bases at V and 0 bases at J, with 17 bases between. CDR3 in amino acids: CASSPRQATSSYEQYF. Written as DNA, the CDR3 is TGTGCCAGCAGTCCCCGACAAGCAACCTCCTCCTACGAGCAGTACTTC.

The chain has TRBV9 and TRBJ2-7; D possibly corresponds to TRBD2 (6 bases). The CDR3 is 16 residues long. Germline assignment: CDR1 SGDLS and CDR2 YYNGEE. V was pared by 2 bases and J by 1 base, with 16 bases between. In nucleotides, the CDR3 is TGTGCCAGCAGCGTTTACCCCGGAGGGGAGTCCTACGAGCAGTACTTC. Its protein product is CASSVYPGGESYEQYF.

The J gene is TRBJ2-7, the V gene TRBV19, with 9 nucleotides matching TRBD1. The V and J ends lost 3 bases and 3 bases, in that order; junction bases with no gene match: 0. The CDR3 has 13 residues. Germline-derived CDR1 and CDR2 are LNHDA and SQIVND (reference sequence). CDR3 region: CASSMDRGYEQYF. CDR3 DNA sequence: TGTGCCAGTAGTATGGACAGGGGCTACGAGCAGTACTTC.

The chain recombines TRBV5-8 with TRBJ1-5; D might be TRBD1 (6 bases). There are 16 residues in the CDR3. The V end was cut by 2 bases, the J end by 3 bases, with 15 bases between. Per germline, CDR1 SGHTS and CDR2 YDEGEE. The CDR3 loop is CASSFVFGQNNQPQHF. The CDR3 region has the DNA TGTGCCAGCAGCTTCGTATTCGGACAGAACAATCAGCCCCAGCATTTT.

The CDR3 coding sequence is TGCGCCAGCGGACGGGGTAACACCGGGGAGCTGTTTTTT. It specifies CASGRGNTGELFF. This chain uses TRBV5-1 with TRBJ2-2, with D perhaps TRBD2 (5 bases). V lost 7 bases to trimming and J lost 2 bases, with 9 bases between them. Germline V gives CDR1 SGHRS, CDR2 YFSETQ. This CDR3 is 13 amino acids long.

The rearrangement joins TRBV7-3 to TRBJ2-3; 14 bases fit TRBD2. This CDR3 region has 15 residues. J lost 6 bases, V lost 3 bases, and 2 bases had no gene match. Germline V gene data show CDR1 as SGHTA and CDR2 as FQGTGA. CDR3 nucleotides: TGTGCCAGCAGCTTGACTAGCGGGGGGGTGGATACGCAGTATTTT. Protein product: CASSLTSGGVDTQYF.

The CDR3 spells CASSPGLEAQYF. In nucleotides, the CDR3 is TGTGCCAGCAGCCCGGGACTAGAGGCGCAGTATTTT. V and J are TRBV3-1 (or the pseudogene TRBV3-2) and TRBJ2-3; 8 nucleotides line up with TRBD2. CDR3 length: 12 residues. The germline CDR1 and CDR2 sequences are LGHDT and YNNKEL (reference sequence). V was clipped by 4 bases and J by 10 bases; unmatched bases: 4.

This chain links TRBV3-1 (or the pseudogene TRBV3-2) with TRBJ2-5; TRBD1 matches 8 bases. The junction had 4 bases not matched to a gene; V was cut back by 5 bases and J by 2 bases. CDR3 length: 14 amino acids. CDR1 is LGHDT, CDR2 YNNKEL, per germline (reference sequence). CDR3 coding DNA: TGTGCCAGCAGCGTCGGACAGGGACAAGAGACCCAGTACTTC. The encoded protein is CASSVGQGQETQYF.

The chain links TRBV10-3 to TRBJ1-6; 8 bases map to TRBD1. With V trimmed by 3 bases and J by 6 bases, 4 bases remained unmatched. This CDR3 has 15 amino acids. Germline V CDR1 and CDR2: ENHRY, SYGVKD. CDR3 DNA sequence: TGTGCCATCAGTGATCGCAGGGGGCGTAATTCACCCCTCCACTTT. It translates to CAISDRRGRNSPLHF.

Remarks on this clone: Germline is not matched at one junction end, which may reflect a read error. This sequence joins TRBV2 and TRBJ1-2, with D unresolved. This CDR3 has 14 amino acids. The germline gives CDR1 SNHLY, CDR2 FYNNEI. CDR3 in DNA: TGTGCCAGCAGTAAAGCGCGAGAGGGCTATGGCTACACCTTC. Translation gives CASSKAREGYGYTF.

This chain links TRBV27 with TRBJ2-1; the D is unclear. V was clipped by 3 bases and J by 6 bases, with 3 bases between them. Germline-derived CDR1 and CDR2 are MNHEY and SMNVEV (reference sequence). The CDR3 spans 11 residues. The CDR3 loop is CASSFLNEQFF. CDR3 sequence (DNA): TGTGCCAGCAGTTTTCTCAATGAGCAGTTCTTC.

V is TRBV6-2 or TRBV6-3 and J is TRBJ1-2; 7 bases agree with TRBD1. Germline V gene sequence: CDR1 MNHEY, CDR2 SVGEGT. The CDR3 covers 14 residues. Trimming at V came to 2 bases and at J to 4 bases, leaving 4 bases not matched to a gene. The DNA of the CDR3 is TGTGCCAGCAGTTACGGAGACAGGGTCTATGGCTACACCTTC. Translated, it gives CASSYGDRVYGYTF.

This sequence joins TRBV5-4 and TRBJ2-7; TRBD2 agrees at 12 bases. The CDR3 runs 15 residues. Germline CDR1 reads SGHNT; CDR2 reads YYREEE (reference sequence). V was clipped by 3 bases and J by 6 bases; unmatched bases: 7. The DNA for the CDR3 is TGTGCCAGCAGCTGGAAGACTAGCGGGAGTTCCGAGCAGTACTTC. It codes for CASSWKTSGSSEQYF.

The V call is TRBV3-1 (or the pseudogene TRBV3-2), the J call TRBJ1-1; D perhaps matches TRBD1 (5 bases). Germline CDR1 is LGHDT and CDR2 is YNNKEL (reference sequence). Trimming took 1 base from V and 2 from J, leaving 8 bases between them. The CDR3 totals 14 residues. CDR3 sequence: CASSQAGVNTEAFF. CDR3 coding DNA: TGTGCCAGCAGCCAAGCGGGGGTCAACACTGAAGCTTTCTTT.

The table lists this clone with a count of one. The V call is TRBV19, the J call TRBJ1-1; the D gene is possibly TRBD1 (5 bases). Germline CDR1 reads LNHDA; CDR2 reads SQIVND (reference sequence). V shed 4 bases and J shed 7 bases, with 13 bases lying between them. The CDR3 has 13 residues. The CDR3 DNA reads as TGTGCCAGTAGTAAGTCCAGGGCAAGTGAAGCTTTCTTT. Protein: CASSKSRASEAFF. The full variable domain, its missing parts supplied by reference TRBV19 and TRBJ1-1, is DGGITQSPKYLFRKEGQNVTLSCEQNLNHDAMYWYRQDPGQGLRLIYYSQIVNDFQKGDIAEGYSVSREKKESFPLTVTSAQKNPTAFYLCASSKSRASEAFFGQGTRLTVV.

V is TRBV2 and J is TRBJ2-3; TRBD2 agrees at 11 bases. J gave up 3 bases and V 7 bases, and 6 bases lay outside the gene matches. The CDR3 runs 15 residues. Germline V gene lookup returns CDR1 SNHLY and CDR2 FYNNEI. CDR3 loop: CASKLAGVLTDTQYF. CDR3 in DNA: TGTGCCAGCAAACTAGCGGGAGTCTTGACAGATACGCAGTATTTT.

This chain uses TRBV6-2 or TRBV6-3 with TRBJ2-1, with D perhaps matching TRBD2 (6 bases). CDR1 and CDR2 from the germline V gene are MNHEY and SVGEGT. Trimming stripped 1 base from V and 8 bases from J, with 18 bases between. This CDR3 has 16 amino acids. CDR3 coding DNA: TGTGCCAGCAGTTACTTTTTAGCGGACTTTAGAGATGAGCAGTTCTTC. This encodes CASSYFLADFRDEQFF.

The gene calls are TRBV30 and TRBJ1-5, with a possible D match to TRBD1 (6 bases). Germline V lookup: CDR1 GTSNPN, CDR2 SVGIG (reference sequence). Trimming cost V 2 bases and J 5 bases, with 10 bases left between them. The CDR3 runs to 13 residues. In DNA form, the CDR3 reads TGTGCCTGGAGTACCAGGGGCGATCAGCCCCAGCATTTT. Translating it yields CAWSTRGDQPQHF.

The CDR3 protein is CASRKGPDTQYF. The CDR3 DNA sequence: TGTGCCAGCAGGAAGGGGCCAGATACGCAGTATTTT. The rearrangement links TRBV12-3 or TRBV12-4 to TRBJ2-3, with D maybe TRBD1 (5 bases). CDR3 length: 12 amino acids. Between the trimmed V and J ends, which lost 6 bases and 4 bases, there was a span of 8 bases.